This T cell receptor beta chain was profiled in a study of blood T cell repertoires in COVID-19. As for the study in general: T cells, B-cell-depleted T cells, or PBMCs supplied cDNA or gDNA.

Germline V gene sequence: CDR1 SGHRS, CDR2 YFSETQ. J lost 0 bases, V lost 0 bases, and 11 bases had no gene match. The CDR3 sequence is 18 residues long. The method was immunoSEQ multiplex PCR; TCRdb's version includes in-frame clones alone and lacks a portion of them. In the table there are 230,000 or so clones, around 88% of which are singletons. Sequenced sample: peripheral blood. This TCR was recovered from a man aged 40-49 years with active or convalescent COVID-19. This sequence joins TRBV5-1 and TRBJ2-5; 7 bases are shared with TRBD2. Here the CDR3 reads CASSLGGLLAAYQETQYF. The CDR3 DNA reads as TGCGCCAGCAGCTTGGGGGGCTTGCTAGCGGCCTACCAAGAGACCCAGTACTTC.